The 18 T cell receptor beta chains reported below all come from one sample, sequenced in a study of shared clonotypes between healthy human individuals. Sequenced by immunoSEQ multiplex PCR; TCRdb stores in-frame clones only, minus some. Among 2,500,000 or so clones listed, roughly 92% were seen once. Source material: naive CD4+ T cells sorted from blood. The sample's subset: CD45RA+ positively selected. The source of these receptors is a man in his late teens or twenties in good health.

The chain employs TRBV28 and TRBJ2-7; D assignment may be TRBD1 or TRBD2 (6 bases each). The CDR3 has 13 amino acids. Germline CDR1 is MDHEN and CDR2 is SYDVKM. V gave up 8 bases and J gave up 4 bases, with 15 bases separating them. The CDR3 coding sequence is TGTGCCAGCGGTCCCGGGGGCGGGTACGAGCAGTACTTC. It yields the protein CASGPGGGYEQYF.

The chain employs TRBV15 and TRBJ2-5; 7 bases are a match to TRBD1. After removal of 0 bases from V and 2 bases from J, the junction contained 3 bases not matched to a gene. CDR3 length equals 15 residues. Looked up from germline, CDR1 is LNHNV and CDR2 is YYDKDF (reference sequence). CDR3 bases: TGTGCCACCAGCAGAGATGGACAGGAACAAGAGACCCAGTACTTC. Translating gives CATSRDGQEQETQYF.

CDR3 nucleotide sequence: TGTGCCTGGAGTGTAGGGCTGAGTAATGAAAAACTGTTTTTT. It yields the protein CAWSVGLSNEKLFF. This chain links TRBV30 with TRBJ1-4; D remains unclear. V lost 0 bases and J 4 bases, leaving 9 bases between the germline ends. The germline V gene has CDR1 GTSNPN and CDR2 SVGIG (reference sequence). This CDR3 comprises 14 residues.

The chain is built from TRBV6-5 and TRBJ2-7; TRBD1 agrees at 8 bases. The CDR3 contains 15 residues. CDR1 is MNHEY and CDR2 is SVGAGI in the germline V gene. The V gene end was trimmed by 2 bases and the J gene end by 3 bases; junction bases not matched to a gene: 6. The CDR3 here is CASSYTPGQVYEQYF. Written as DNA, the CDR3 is TGTGCCAGCAGTTACACCCCGGGACAGGTCTACGAGCAGTACTTC.

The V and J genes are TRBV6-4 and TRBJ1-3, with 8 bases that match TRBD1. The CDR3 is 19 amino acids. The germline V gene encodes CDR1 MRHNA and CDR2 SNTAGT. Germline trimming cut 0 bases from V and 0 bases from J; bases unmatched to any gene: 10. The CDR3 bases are TGTGCCAGCAGTGACTCGTCGGTAAGGGACAGGTCCTCTGGAAACACCATATATTTT. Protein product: CASSDSSVRDRSSGNTIYF.

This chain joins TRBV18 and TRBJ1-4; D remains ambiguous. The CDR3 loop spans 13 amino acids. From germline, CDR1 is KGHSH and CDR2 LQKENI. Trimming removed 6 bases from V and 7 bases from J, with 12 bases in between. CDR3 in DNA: TGTGCCAGCTCGGGCTCGGGAGGTGAAAAACTGTTTTTT. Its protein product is CASSGSGGEKLFF.

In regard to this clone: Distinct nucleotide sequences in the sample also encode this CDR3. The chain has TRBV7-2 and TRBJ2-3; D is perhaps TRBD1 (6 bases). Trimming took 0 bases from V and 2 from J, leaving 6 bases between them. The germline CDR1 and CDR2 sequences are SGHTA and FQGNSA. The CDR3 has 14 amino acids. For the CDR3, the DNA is TGTGCCAGCAGCTTAGCGGGGGCCACAGATACGCAGTATTTT. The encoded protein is CASSLAGATDTQYF.

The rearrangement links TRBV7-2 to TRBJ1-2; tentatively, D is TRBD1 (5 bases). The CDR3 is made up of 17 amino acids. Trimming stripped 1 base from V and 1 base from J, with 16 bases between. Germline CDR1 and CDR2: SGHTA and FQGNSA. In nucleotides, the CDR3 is TGTGCCAGCAGCTTAGTTAAAGGGGCTTCAGATAACTATGGCTACACCTTC. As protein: CASSLVKGASDNYGYTF.

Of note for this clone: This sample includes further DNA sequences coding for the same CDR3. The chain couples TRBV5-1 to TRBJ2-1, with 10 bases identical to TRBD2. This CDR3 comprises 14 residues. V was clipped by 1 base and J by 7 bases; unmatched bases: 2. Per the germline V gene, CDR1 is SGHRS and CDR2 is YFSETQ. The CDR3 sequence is CASSLTSGINEQFF. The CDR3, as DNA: TGCGCCAGCAGCTTGACTAGCGGGATAAATGAGCAGTTCTTC.

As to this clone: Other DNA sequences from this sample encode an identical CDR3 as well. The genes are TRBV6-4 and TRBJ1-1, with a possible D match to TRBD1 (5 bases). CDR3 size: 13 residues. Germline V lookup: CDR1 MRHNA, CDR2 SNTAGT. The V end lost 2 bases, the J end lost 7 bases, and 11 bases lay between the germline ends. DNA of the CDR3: TGTGCCAGCAGTGACAGTGGAAGGGGTGAAGCTTTCTTT. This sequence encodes CASSDSGRGEAFF.

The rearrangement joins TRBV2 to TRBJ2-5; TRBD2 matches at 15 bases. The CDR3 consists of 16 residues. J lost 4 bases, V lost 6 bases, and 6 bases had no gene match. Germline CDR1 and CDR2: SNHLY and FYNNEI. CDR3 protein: CASSPRTSGRGETQYF. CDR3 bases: TGTGCCAGCAGCCCCCGGACTAGCGGGAGGGGAGAGACCCAGTACTTC.

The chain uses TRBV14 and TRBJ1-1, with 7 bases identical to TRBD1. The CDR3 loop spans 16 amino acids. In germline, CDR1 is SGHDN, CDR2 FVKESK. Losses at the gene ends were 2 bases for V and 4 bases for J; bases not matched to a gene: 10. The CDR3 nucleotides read TGTGCCAGCAGCCAAAACAGACAGGGCATCGCCACTGAAGCTTTCTTT. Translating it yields CASSQNRQGIATEAFF.

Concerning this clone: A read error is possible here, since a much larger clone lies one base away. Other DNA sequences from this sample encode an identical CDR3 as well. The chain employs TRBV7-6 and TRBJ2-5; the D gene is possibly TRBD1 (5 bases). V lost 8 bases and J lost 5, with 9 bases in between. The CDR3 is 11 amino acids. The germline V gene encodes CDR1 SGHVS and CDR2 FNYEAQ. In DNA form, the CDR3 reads TGTGCCAGCTCCCCAGGGGAGACCCAGTACTTC. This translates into CASSPGETQYF. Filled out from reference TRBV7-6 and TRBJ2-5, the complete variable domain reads GAGVSQSPRYKVTKRGQDVALRCDPISGHVSLYWYRQALGQGPEFLTYFNYEAQQDKSGLPNDRFSAERPEGSISTLTIQRTEQRDSAMYRCASSPGETQYFGPGTRLLVL.

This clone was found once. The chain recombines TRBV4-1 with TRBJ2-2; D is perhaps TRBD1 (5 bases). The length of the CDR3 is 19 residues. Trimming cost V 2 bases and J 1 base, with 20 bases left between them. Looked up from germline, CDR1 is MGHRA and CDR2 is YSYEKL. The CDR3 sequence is CASSQKPRKDMRNTGELFF. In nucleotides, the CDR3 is TGCGCCAGCAGCCAAAAACCAAGGAAGGACATGAGGAACACCGGGGAGCTGTTTTTT.

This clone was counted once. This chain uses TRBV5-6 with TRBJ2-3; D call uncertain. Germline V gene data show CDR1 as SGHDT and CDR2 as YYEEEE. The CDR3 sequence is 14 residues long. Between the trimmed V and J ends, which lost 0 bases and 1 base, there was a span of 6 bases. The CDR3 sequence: CASSLDGGTDTQYF. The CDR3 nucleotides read TGTGCCAGCAGCTTGGATGGGGGCACAGATACGCAGTATTTT.

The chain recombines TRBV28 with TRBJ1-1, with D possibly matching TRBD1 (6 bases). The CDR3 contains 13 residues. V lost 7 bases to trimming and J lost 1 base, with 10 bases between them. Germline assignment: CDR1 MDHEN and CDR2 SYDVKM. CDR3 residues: CASTRGTNTEAFF. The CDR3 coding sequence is TGTGCCAGCACGAGGGGGACGAACACTGAAGCTTTCTTT. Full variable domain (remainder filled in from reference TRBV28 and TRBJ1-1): DVKVTQSSRYLVKRTGEKVFLECVQDMDHENMFWYRQDPGLGLRLIYFSYDVKMKEKGDIPEGYSVSREKKERFSLILESASTNQTSMYLCASTRGTNTEAFFGQGTRLTVV.

Here the CDR3 reads CAITPGRPNYGYTF. CDR3 bases: TGTGCCATCACCCCGGGACGGCCGAACTATGGCTACACCTTC. The chain employs TRBV10-3 and TRBJ1-2, with D possibly TRBD1 on 5 matching bases. The V end lost 7 bases, the J end lost 2 bases, and 14 bases lay between the germline ends. Germline V CDR1 and CDR2: ENHRY, SYGVKD. The CDR3 extends over 14 amino acids.

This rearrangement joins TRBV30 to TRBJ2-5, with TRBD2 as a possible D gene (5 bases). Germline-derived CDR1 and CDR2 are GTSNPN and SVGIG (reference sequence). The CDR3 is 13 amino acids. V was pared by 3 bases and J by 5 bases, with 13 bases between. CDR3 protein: CAWRRENEETQYF. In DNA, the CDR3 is TGTGCCTGGAGAAGGGAGAACGAGGAGACCCAGTACTTC. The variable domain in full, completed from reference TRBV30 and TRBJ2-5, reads SQTIHQWPATLVQPVGSPLSLECTVEGTSNPNLYWYRQAAGRGLQLLFYSVGIGQISSEVPQNLSASRPQDRQFILSSKKLLLSDSGFYLCAWRRENEETQYFGPGTRLLVL.